The sequence of this TCR beta chain was determined in a study of OX40 agonist ivuxolimab in advanced cancers. Whole-study context: Three patients showed partial responses: one hepatocellular carcinoma and two cutaneous melanoma cases.

Some clones are missing from TCRdb's copy, which holds only in-frame ones; the method was immunoSEQ multiplex PCR. The sample has roughly 50,000 clones; 86% are singletons. As regards this clone: Its antigen is still unknown.

Broader study findings: Low clonal expansion, among the lowest seen, marked partial responders at 0.1-3.0 mg/kg. Fewer expanded clones were found on average in CD4+ than in CD8+ T cells. Clonal expansion was seen in CD4+ and CD8+ blood T cells by week 6 at 0.1 to 3.0 mg/kg.

The TCR originated in an adult with an advanced solid tumor such as melanoma, head and neck, liver or kidney cancer. The sample in question was CD4+ or CD8+ T cells sorted from blood, obtained in a trial of the OX40 agonist ivuxolimab.

The CDR3 is CASSEENSYGYTF. The CDR3 DNA reads TGTGCCAGCAGTGAAGAGAACTCTTATGGCTACACCTTC. V gene TRBV6-1 combines with J gene TRBJ1-2; D call uncertain. V was pared by 1 base and J by 5 bases, with 8 bases between. The CDR3 runs to 13 residues. Germline CDR1 is MNHNS and CDR2 is SASEGT.